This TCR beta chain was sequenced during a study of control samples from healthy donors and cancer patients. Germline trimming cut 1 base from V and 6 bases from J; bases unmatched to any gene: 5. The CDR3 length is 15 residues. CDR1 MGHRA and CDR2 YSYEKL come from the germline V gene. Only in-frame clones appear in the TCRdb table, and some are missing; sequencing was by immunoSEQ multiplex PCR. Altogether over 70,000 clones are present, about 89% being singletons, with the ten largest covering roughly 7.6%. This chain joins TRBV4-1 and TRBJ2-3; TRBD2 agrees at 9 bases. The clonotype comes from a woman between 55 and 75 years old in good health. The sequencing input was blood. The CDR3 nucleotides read TGCGCCAGCAGCCAAGTTGCGGGGGGGACCGATACGCAGTATTTT. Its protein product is CASSQVAGGTDTQYF.